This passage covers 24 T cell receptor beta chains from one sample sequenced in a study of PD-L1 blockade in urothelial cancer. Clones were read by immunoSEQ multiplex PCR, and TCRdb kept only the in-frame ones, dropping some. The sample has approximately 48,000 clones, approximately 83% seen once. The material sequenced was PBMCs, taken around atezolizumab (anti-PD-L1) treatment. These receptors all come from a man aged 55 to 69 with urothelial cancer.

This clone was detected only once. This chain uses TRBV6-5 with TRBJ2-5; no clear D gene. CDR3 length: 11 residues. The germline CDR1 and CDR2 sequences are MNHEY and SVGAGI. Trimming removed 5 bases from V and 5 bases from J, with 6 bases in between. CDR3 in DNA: TGTGCCAGCAGTCCCCGGGAGACCCAGTACTTC. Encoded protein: CASSPRETQYF.

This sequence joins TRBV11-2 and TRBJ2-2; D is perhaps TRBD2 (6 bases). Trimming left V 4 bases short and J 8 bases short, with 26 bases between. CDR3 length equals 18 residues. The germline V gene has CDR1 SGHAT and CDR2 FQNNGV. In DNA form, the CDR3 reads TGTGCCAGCAGCTATTTGCCAACTTACTCACTAGCTGCTGGGGAGCTGTTTTTT. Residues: CASSYLPTYSLAAGELFF.

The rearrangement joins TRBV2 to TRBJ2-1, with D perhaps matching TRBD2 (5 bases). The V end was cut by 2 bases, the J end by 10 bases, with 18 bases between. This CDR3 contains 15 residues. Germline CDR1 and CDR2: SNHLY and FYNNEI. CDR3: CASSEPSGAQREQFF. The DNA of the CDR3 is TGTGCCAGCAGTGAACCCAGCGGCGCCCAACGCGAGCAGTTCTTC.

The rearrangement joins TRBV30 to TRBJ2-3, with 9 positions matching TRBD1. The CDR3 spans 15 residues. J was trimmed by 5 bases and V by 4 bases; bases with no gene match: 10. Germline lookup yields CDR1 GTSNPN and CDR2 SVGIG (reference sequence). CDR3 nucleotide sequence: TGTGCCTGGACGCGGGACAGGGTTTTTGTAGATACGCAGTATTTT. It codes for CAWTRDRVFVDTQYF.

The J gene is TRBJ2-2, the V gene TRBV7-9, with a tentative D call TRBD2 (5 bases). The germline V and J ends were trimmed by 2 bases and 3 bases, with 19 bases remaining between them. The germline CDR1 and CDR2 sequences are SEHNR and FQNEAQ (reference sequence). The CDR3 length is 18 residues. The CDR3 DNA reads TGTGCCAGCAGCTTATCTCGGAGCCAGCGGAGTTACACCGGGGAGCTGTTTTTT. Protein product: CASSLSRSQRSYTGELFF.

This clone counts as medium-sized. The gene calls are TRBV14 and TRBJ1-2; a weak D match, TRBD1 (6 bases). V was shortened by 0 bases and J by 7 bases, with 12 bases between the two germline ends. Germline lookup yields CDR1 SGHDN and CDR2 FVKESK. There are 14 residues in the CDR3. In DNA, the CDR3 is TGTGCCAGCAGCCAAGATACAGGGCTGAGTGGCTACACCTTC. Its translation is CASSQDTGLSGYTF.

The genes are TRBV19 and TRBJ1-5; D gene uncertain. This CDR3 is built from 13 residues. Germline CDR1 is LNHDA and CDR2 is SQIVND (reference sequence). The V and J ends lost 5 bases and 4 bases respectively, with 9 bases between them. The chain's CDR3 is CASSPDWNQPQHF. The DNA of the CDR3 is TGTGCCAGTAGTCCCGACTGGAATCAGCCCCAGCATTTT.

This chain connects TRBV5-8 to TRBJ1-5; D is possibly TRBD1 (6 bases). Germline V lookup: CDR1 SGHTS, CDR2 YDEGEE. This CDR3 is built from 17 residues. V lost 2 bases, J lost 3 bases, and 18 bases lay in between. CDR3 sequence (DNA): TGTGCCAGCAGCTTCATGGGGGGGGCAAGGAACAATCAGCCCCAGCATTTT. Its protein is CASSFMGGARNNQPQHF.

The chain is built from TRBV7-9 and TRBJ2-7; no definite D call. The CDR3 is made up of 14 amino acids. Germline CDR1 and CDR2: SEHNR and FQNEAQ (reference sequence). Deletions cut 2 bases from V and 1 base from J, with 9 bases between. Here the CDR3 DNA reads TGTGCCAGCAGCTTACAAACAGATTCCTACGAGCAGTACTTC. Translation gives CASSLQTDSYEQYF.

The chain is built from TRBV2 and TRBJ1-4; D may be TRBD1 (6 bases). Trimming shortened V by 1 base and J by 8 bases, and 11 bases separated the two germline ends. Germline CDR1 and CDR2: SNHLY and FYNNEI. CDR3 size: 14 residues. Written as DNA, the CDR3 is TGTGCCAGCAGTGAAGACCAGGGGATAGAAAAACTGTTTTTT. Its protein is CASSEDQGIEKLFF.

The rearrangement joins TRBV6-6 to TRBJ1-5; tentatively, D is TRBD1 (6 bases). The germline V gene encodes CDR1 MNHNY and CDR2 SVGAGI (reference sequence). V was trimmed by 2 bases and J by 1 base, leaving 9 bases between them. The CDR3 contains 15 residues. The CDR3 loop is CASSYQGSSNQPQHF. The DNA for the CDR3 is TGTGCCAGCAGTTACCAGGGGTCGAGCAATCAGCCCCAGCATTTT.

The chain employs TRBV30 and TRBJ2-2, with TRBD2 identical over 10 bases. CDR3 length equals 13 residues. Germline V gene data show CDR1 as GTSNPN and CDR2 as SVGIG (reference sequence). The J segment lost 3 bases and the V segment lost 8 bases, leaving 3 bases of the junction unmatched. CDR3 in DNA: TGTGCCCGGACTAGCGGAGACACCGGGGAGCTGTTTTTT. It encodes CARTSGDTGELFF.

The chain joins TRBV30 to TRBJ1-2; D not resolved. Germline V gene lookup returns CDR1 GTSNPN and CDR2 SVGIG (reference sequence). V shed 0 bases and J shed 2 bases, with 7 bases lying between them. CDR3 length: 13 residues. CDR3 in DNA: TGTGCCTGGAGTGTACCCCGGAACTATGGCTACACCTTC. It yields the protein CAWSVPRNYGYTF.

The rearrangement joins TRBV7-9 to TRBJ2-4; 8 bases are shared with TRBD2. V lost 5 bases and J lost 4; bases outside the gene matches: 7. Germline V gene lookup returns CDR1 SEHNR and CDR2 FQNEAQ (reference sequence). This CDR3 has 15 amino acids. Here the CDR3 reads CASSGKGLGKNIQYF. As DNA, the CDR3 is TGTGCCAGCAGCGGCAAGGGACTAGGGAAAAACATTCAGTACTTC. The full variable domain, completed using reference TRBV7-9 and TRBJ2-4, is DTGVSQNPRHKITKRGQNVTFRCDPISEHNRLYWYRQTLGQGPEFLTYFQNEAQLEKSRLLSDRFSAERPKGSFSTLEIQRTEQGDSAMYLCASSGKGLGKNIQYFGAGTRLSVL.

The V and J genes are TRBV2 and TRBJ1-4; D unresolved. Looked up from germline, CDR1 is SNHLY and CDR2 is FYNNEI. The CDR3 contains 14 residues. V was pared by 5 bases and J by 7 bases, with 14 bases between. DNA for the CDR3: TGTGCCAGCAGTTCCGGGTTTTTGGGTGAAAAACTGTTTTTT. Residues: CASSSGFLGEKLFF.

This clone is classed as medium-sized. This chain's CDR3 is CASSSGQQNYGYTF. The CDR3 DNA reads TGTGCCAGCAGTTCGGGACAGCAAAACTATGGCTACACCTTC. This rearrangement joins TRBV5-4 to TRBJ1-2, with 7 bases lining up with TRBD1. Germline lookup yields CDR1 SGHNT and CDR2 YYREEE (reference sequence). With V trimmed by 5 bases and J by 2 bases, 6 bases remained unmatched. The CDR3 is made up of 14 amino acids.

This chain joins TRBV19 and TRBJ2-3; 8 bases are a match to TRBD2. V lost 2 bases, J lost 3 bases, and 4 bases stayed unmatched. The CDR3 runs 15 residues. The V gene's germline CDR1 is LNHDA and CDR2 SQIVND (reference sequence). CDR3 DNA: TGTGCCAGTAGTATACGGCGGGGGGATACAGATACGCAGTATTTT. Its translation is CASSIRRGDTDTQYF.

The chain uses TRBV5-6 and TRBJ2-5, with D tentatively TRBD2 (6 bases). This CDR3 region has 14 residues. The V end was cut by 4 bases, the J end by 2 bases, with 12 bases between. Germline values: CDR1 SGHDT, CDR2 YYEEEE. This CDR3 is CASSLWAGQETQYF. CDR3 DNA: TGTGCCAGCAGCCTCTGGGCGGGGCAAGAGACCCAGTACTTC.

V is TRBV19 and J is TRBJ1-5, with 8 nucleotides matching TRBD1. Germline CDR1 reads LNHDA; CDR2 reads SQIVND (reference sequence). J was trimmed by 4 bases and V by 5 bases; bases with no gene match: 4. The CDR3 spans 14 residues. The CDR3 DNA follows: TGTGCCAGTAGTCCGACAGGGGATAATCAGCCCCAGCATTTT. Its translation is CASSPTGDNQPQHF.

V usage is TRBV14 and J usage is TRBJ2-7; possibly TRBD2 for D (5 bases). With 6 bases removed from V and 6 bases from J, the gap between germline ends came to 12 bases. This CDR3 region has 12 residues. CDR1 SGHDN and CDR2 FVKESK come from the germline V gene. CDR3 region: CASRSTAGEQYF. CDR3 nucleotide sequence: TGTGCCAGCAGGAGTACGGCGGGCGAGCAGTACTTC.

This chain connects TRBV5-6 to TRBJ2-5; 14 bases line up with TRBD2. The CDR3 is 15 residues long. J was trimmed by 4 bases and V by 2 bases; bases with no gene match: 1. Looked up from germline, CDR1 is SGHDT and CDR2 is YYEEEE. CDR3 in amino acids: CASSLGLAGGETQYF. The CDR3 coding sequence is TGTGCCAGCAGCTTAGGACTAGCGGGAGGAGAGACCCAGTACTTC.

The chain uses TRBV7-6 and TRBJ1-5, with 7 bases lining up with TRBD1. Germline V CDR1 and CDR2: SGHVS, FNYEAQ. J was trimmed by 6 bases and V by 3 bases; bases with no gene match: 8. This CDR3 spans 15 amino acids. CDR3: CASSFDDRESQPQHF. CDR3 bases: TGTGCCAGCAGCTTCGACGACAGGGAAAGTCAGCCCCAGCATTTT.

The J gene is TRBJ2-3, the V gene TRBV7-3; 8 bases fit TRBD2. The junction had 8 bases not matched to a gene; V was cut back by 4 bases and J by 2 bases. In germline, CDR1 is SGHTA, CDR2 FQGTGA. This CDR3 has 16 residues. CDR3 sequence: CASSSVAGRYTDTQYF. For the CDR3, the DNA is TGTGCCAGCAGCTCGGTAGCGGGGCGCTACACAGATACGCAGTATTTT.

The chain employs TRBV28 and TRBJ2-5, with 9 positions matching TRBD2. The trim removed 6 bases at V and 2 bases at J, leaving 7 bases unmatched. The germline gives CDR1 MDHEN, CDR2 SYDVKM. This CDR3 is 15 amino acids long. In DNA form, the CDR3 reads TGTGCCAGCAGCCAAGCTAGCGGGGCGCAAGAGACCCAGTACTTC. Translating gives CASSQASGAQETQYF.